These 4 T cell receptor beta chains originate from one sample sequenced in a study of T cell repertoires in cytomegalovirus infection. TCRdb independently ran MiXCR on the reads; one entry per CDR3 protein. This table holds approximately 750,000 distinct CDR3 sequences, 35% to 45% found once. Sample: PBMCs. Receptor source: a human donor in good health (CMV status not recorded). Some clones in this sample may be carry-over from other donors' samples.

As regards this clonotype: The junction does not match germline at one end; this may be a read error. The J gene is TRBJ2-6, the V gene TRBV5-1; 7 bases fit TRBD2. CDR3 length equals 19 residues. Germline V gene data show CDR1 as SGHRS and CDR2 as YFSETQ. CDR3 sequence (DNA): TGCGCCAGCAGCTTGTTATGGCGGGAGTCCCTCTCTGGGGCCAACGTCATGACTTTC. Encoded protein: CASSLLWRESLSGANVMTF. The whole variable domain, remainder taken from reference TRBV5-1 and TRBJ2-6, is KAGVTQTPRYLIKTRGQQVTLSCSPISGHRSVSWYQQTPGQGLQFLFEYFSETQRNKGNFPGRFSGRQFSNSRSEMNVSTLELGDSALYLCASSLLWRESLSGANVMTFGAGSRLTVL.

This sequence joins TRBV20-1 and TRBJ1-5, with D tentatively TRBD1 (5 bases). Germline CDR1 DFQATT, CDR2 SNEGSKA (reference sequence). The length of the CDR3 is 16 residues. Trimming pared 2 bases from V and 0 bases from J, leaving 14 bases between. CDR3 bases: TGCAGTGCTAGACACGGGGGAGGAAATAGCAATCAGCCCCAGCATTTT. Its protein is CSARHGGGNSNQPQHF.

The CDR3 loop is CASSLALEYGYTF. As DNA, the CDR3 is TGTGCCAGCAGTTTAGCGCTGGAGTATGGCTACACCTTC. The genes are TRBV12-3 or TRBV12-4 and TRBJ1-2; unclear D gene. V lost 0 bases to trimming and J lost 5 bases, with 7 bases between them. This CDR3 is 13 amino acids long.

The V and J genes are TRBV6-5 and TRBJ2-6, with D unclear. V was clipped by 0 bases and J by 3 bases, with 6 bases between them. CDR3 length: 15 residues. CDR1 MNHEY and CDR2 SVGAGI come from the germline V gene. CDR3 sequence (DNA): TGTGCCAGCAGTTACTCGGGTTTTGGGGCCAACGTCCTGACTTTC. Translation: CASSYSGFGANVLTF.